This T cell receptor beta chain was sequenced during a study of spatial heterogeneity in lung cancer. Study-level background: Mean representation of each unique TCR and UMI combination in the raw reads exceeded nine occurrences.

CDR3 size: 13 residues. Germline V gene lookup returns CDR1 SGHRS and CDR2 YFSETQ. V was trimmed by 4 bases and J by 8 bases, leaving 12 bases between them. Time point in this sample: blood at routine non-recurrence follow-up after resection. Sequencing of whole RNA from tumor, nontumor lung or frozen PBMC involved no sorting. TCRdb itself ran the 5' RACE reads through MiXCR, one entry per CDR3 protein. Of about 120,000 distinct CDR3 sequences in the sample, less than 15% were seen once. The V call is TRBV5-1, the J call TRBJ1-4; D is unclear. The sample consisted of PBMCs, taken at follow-up. The TCR originated in a male donor with early-stage non-small cell lung cancer. Here the CDR3 reads CASSAVIGEKLFF. CDR3 nucleotide sequence: TGCGCCAGCAGCGCAGTGATAGGGGAAAAACTGTTTTTT.